The table lists the clone carrying this T cell receptor beta chain with many counts. Antigen: not known. V dropped 3 bases and J dropped 1; count of bases not matched to a gene: 0. The germline V gene has CDR1 SQVTM and CDR2 ANQGSEA. The CDR3 has 13 amino acids. This sample is part of a study of T cells in Graves' hyperthyroidism and ophthalmopathy. Notes on the study in general: Appearing also in blood were most of the thyroid clonotypes expanded above 0.001.

The diagnoses drew upon clinical symptoms, serum thyroxine and TRAb, thyroid ultrasound and orbital computed tomography. What was amplified from RNA transcripts were TCR beta CDR3 regions. HTBI primers were the set used in a first-round RT-PCR of the TCR CDR3. TCRdb ran MiXCR on the multiplex PCR reads and lists one entry per CDR3 protein. This table has roughly 740,000 distinct CDR3 sequences, over 15% appearing once. Sequencing used blood. The origin of this receptor is a man younger than 35 with Graves' hyperthyroidism. This chain joins TRBV29-1 and TRBJ2-1; TRBD2 aligns across 7 bases. The CDR3 coding sequence is TGCAGCGTTGACGGGAGGTCCTACAATGAGCAGTTCTTC. This codes for CSVDGRSYNEQFF.